This T cell receptor (beta chain) was captured by sequencing in a study of early T cells in non-severe SARS-CoV-2 infection. Across the whole study: Sequencing was performed on bulk RNA from unsorted whole blood, leaving chains unpaired.

TCRdb redid the calling of the 5' RACE reads with MiXCR, one entry per CDR3 protein. Among roughly 51,000 distinct CDR3 sequences listed, more than 5.5% were seen once. V was pared by 3 bases and J by 5 bases, with 6 bases of the junction left unmatched. The CDR3 has 14 amino acids. Germline V gives CDR1 SNHLY, CDR2 FYNNEI. Notes on the study in general: Matching with VDJdb favored anti-spike CD8 responses (missing private and CD4 specificities).

This clonotype was seen only a few times. Antigen unknown. The specimen was whole blood, collected at baseline. The source is an adult who was a healthcare worker with PCR-confirmed SARS-CoV-2 infection or an uninfected control (not recorded which). This chain connects TRBV2 to TRBJ1-1, with TRBD1 matching 7 bases. CDR3 loop: CASSDDRVRTEAFF. CDR3 coding DNA: TGTGCCAGCAGTGATGACAGGGTCCGTACTGAAGCTTTCTTT.